This TCR beta chain was identified during a study of T-cell memory formation after mild COVID-19. Study-wide context: TCR clusters were mostly donor specific.

The CDR3 is 13 residues long. V dropped 1 base and J dropped 9 bases, with 7 bases sitting between them. 5'RACE primed at constant segments yielded TCR alpha and TCR beta cDNA libraries bearing sample barcodes and UMIs. TCRdb recomputed calls from the 5' RACE reads with MiXCR, one row per CDR3 protein. The sample yields about 180,000 distinct CDR3 sequences, 16% seen once. On this clonotype: Its antigen is as yet unknown.

Points from the study as a whole: Among contracting clones, CD4+ were mainly CM/EM and CD8+ enriched in EMRA. Clones that got smaller from day 15 to 85 had even CD4/CD8, while clones growing later tipped toward CD4+.

The chain has TRBV12-3 or TRBV12-4 and TRBJ1-6, with D unresolved. The clonotype was recovered from an adult woman who had mild COVID-19 (a few samples of this study predate the infection). Cell type and time point are not known. Sequencing was done on a sample of PBMCs or a T cell subset sorted from them (not recorded which). The CDR3 DNA is TGTGCCAGCAGTTTAGATTGGGTTTCACCCCTCCACTTT. Residues: CASSLDWVSPLHF.